This is a list of T cell receptor beta chains from one sample in a study of regulatory T cells in long-lasting Graves disease. TCRdb reanalysed the multiplex PCR reads using MiXCR and keeps one entry per CDR3 protein. Of just over 600,000 distinct CDR3 sequences in the sample, around 15% were seen once. A further study also used this sample, focusing on T cells in Graves' hyperthyroidism and ophthalmopathy.

This material consisted of peripheral blood mononuclear cells (PBMCs), taken at new diagnosis, from a patient treated with antithyroid drugs. The receptors come from a woman between 25 and 40 years old with Graves disease. CDR3s leave out the opening cysteine and the closing phenylalanine or tryptophan. The D gene is left open where the match is weak.

TRBV6-2/TRBV6-3,NA,TRBJ1-6,AANRDRNSPLH
TRBV5-1,TRBD2,TRBJ2-3,ASSGGGSDTQY
TRBV6-1,NA,TRBJ2-2,ASSSRPNTGELF
TRBV20-1,TRBD2,TRBJ2-7,SASWPSGSINEQY
TRBV9,TRBD2,TRBJ2-3,ASSVTSGRGGTDTQY
TRBV2,TRBD2,TRBJ2-1,ASSPSGDSYNEQF
TRBV20-1,NA,TRBJ1-2,SADKNYGYT
TRBV2,NA,TRBJ2-1,ASKRSILAREQF
TRBV5-1,TRBD2,TRBJ2-2,ASSSTPAGAGELF
TRBV28,NA,TRBJ1-2,ASSENGYT
TRBV19,TRBD1,TRBJ2-7,ASSLQTGTVSYEQY
TRBV29-1,TRBD1,TRBJ2-3,SVEEDRQSTDTQY
TRBV6-1,TRBD2,TRBJ2-7,ASSASGALDEQY
TRBV20-1,TRBD2,TRBJ2-1,SGSSGPAYNEQF
TRBV9,NA,TRBJ2-2,ASSVNGQNTGELF
TRBV12-3/TRBV12-4,NA,TRBJ1-5,ASSLATSSNQPQH
TRBV7-6,TRBD2,TRBJ2-3,ASSPGLAEGTDTQY
TRBV20-1,NA,TRBJ2-4,SARDYHLIAKNIQY
TRBV5-1,NA,TRBJ1-6,ASSLEAGSSYNSPLH
TRBV10-3,NA,TRBJ2-5,AISESTGGGPYQETQY
TRBV6-5,TRBD2,TRBJ2-1,ASSYLHPGLAGAEYNEQF
TRBV7-8,NA,TRBJ2-1,ASSFFYNEQF
TRBV20-1,NA,TRBJ1-1,SVLHGTAEAF
TRBV28,NA,TRBJ2-1,ASSLPRDSYNEQF
TRBV7-9,NA,TRBJ2-7,ASSLGTVAYEQY
TRBV14,NA,TRBJ1-2,ASSQRDYGYT
TRBV18,TRBD2,TRBJ2-3,ASSSRLAGTDTQY
TRBV2,TRBD1,TRBJ2-1,ASKSGTGFSEQF
TRBV7-2,NA,TRBJ2-2,ASSPDITGELF
TRBV18,NA,TRBJ1-5,ASSPKSPGVGPQH
TRBV20-1,NA,TRBJ2-5,SARAQGGETQY
TRBV2,NA,TRBJ1-6,ASGATNAGSPLH
TRBV6-1,TRBD1,TRBJ2-2,ASRQQGGFTGELF
TRBV2,TRBD2,TRBJ2-5,ASGRLAGKGETQY
TRBV20-1,NA,TRBJ2-3,SARAPGTDTQY
TRBV3-1,NA,TRBJ2-2,ASSRTYLRKELF
TRBV28,NA,TRBJ1-2,ASRRARGYGYT
TRBV5-5,NA,TRBJ1-5,ASSLSGDGNQPQH
TRBV27,NA,TRBJ1-5,ASRFNRNQPQH
TRBV15,TRBD1,TRBJ1-4,ATSIGTGGDEKLF
TRBV11-2,NA,TRBJ2-3,ASSLVGVRTDTQY
TRBV20-1,NA,TRBJ1-1,SASSYREVEAF
TRBV7-9,NA,TRBJ1-5,ASSPGLMAGILDQPQH
TRBV2,NA,TRBJ1-4,ASRRTETEKLF
TRBV7-9,TRBD1,TRBJ2-5,ASSSRDRGPLETQY
TRBV11-2,NA,TRBJ2-5,ASSLSGGPGETQY
TRBV3-1,NA,TRBJ2-7,ASSQGWSYEQY
TRBV6-1,NA,TRBJ2-5,ASSALAETQY
TRBV2,NA,TRBJ2-3,ASLSGSTDTQY
TRBV15,NA,TRBJ2-1,ATSRDLGAGGGEQF
TRBV27,TRBD1,TRBJ2-5,ASSFSTRDSPRGTQY
TRBV6-1,NA,TRBJ1-1,ACRAPNTEAF